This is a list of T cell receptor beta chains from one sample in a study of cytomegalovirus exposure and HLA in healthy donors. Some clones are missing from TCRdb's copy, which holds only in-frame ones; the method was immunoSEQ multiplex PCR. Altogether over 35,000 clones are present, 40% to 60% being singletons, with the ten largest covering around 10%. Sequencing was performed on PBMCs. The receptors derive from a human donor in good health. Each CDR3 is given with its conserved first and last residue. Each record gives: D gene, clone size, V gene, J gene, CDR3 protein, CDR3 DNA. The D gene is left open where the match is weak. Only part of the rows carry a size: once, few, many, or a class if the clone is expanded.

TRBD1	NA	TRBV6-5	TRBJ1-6	CASSYAGTGTPLHF	TGTGCCAGCAGTTACGCCGGGACAGGGACACCCCTCCACTTT
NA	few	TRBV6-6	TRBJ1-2	CASGGDSGIYGYTF	TGTGCCAGCGGTGGAGATTCAGGGATCTATGGCTACACCTTC
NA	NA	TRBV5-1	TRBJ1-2	CASSLDGVYGYTF	TGCGCCAGCAGCTTGGACGGAGTCTATGGCTACACCTTC
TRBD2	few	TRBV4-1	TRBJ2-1	CASSQEISGGRTYNEQFF	TGCGCCAGCAGCCAAGAAATTAGCGGGGGGCGGACCTACAATGAGCAGTTCTTC
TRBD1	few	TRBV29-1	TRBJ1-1	CSVKEGGQNTEAFF	TGCAGCGTCAAGGAAGGGGGCCAGAACACTGAAGCTTTCTTT
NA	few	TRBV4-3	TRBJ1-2	CASSQNGAGSYGYTF	TGCGCCAGCAGCCAGAATGGGGCAGGATCCTATGGCTACACCTTC
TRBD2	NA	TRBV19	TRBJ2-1	CASTLTSASSYNEQFF	TGTGCCAGTACCCTAACTAGCGCGAGCTCCTACAATGAGCAGTTCTTC
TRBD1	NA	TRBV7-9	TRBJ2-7	CASRARTGTGGYEQYF	TGTGCCAGCAGGGCTCGGACAGGGACCGGGGGTTACGAGCAGTACTTC
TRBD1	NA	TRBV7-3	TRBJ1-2	CASSLSGGSYTF	TGTGCCAGCAGCTTATCAGGGGGAAGCTACACCTTC
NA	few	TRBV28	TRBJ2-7	CASRGDYEQYF	TGTGCCAGCAGGGGGGACTACGAGCAGTACTTC
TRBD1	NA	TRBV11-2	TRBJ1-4	CASSSGQGKLFF	TGTGCCAGCAGTTCGGGACAGGGAAAACTGTTTTTT
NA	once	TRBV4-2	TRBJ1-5	CASKRGGVGNQPQHF	TGTGCCAGCAAACGCGGGGGTGTCGGCAATCAGCCCCAGCATTTT
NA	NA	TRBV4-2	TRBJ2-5	CASSPRGAVAQETQYF	TGTGCCAGCAGCCCGCGAGGAGCGGTGGCCCAAGAGACCCAGTACTTC
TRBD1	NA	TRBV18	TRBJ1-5	CASSPPGQGKQPQHF	TGTGCCAGCTCACCACCGGGACAGGGGAAACAGCCCCAGCATTTT
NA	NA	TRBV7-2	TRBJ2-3	CASSPRTNPDTQYF	TGTGCCAGCAGCCCGAGGACTAACCCAGACACGCAGTATTTT
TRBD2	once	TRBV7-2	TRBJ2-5	CASTRRTSGRETQYF	TGTGCCAGCACCCGACGGACTAGCGGGAGGGAGACCCAGTACTTC
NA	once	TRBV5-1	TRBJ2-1	CASSLVFENEQFF	TGCGCCAGCAGCCTTGTTTTCGAGAATGAGCAGTTCTTC
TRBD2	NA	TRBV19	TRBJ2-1	CASSPGGSVSYNEQFF	TGTGCCAGTAGCCCGGGGGGGTCGGTGTCGTACAATGAGCAGTTCTTC
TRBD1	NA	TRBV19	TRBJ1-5	CASTFGQGNQPQHF	TGTGCCAGTACCTTCGGACAGGGCAATCAGCCCCAGCATTTT
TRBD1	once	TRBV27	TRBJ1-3	CASSPTGTGHGNTIYF	TGTGCCAGCAGCCCCACCGGGACAGGGCATGGAAACACCATATATTTT
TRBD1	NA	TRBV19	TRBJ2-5	CASSVRQGSQETQYF	TGTGCCAGTAGTGTAAGACAGGGGTCACAAGAGACCCAGTACTTC
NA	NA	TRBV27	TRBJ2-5	CASSLHPVSGETQYF	TGTGCCAGCAGTTTACATCCGGTTTCTGGAGAGACCCAGTACTTC
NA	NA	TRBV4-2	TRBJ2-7	CASSQEGQGSMYF	TGTGCCAGCAGCCAAGAGGGGCAGGGGAGTATGTACTTC
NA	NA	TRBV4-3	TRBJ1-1	CASSQEIGAHTAAFF	TGCGCCAGCAGCCAAGAGATAGGGGCACACACTGCAGCTTTCTTT
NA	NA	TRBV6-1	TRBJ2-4	CASSEGLAKNIQYF	TGTGCCAGCAGTGAGGGACTAGCCAAAAACATTCAGTACTTC
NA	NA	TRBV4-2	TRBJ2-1	CASSQDPGAYNEQFF	TGTGCCAGCAGCCAAGATCCAGGGGCCTACAATGAGCAGTTCTTC
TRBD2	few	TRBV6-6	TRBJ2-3	CATLLSGSGTDTQYF	TGTGCCACCCTACTGAGCGGGAGTGGGACAGATACGCAGTATTTT
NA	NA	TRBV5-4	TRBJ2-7	CASSLGRGTTYEQYF	TGTGCCAGCAGCTTGGGGCGCGGGACCACCTACGAGCAGTACTTC
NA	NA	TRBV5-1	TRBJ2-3	CASRPRGSTDTQYF	TGCGCCAGCAGGCCTAGGGGAAGCACAGATACGCAGTATTTT
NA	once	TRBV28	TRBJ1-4	CASSAPRTAEKLFF	TGTGCCAGCAGTGCCCCCAGGACAGCTGAAAAACTGTTTTTT
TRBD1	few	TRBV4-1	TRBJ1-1	CASSQDEGTGNTEAFF	TGCGCCAGCAGCCAAGATGAGGGGACAGGGAACACTGAAGCTTTCTTT
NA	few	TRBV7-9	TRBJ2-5	CASSPREGYKETQYF	TGTGCCAGCAGCCCCCGGGAAGGGTACAAAGAGACCCAGTACTTC
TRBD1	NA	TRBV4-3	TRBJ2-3	CASSHQGQGGPDTQYF	TGCGCCAGCAGCCACCAGGGACAGGGGGGCCCAGATACGCAGTATTTT
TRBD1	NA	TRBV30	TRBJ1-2	CAWNRGRPGGGVGYTF	TGTGCCTGGAATAGGGGGCGGCCAGGGGGCGGGGTAGGCTACACCTTC
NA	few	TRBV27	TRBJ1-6	CASSFRSGRGGGNSPLHF	TGTGCCAGCAGTTTTCGGTCCGGCAGAGGCGGGGGGAATTCACCCCTCCACTTT
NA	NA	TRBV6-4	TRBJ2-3	CASRPQGTDTQYF	TGTGCCAGCAGGCCCCAGGGAACAGATACGCAGTATTTT
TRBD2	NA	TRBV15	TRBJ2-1	CATSGGVGEGNEQFF	TGTGCCACCAGCGGCGGGGTCGGGGAGGGCAATGAGCAGTTCTTC
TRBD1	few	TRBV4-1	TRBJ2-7	CASSRGFRTGAMEQYF	TGCGCCAGCAGCCGGGGCTTCAGGACAGGAGCCATGGAGCAGTACTTC
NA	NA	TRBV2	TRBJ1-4	CASSVRYFNEKLFF	TGTGCCAGCAGTGTGCGGTACTTTAATGAAAAACTGTTTTTT
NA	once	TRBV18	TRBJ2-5	CASSPRQGQETQYF	TGTGCCAGCTCACCACGGCAGGGCCAAGAGACCCAGTACTTC
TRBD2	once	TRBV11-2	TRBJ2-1	CASSPSGGYNEQFF	TGTGCCAGCAGCCCGAGCGGGGGGTACAATGAGCAGTTCTTC
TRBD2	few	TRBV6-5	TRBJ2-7	CASSYGLAGAYEQYF	TGTGCCAGCAGTTACGGGCTGGCGGGAGCGTACGAGCAGTACTTC
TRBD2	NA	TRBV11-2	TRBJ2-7	CASSTQSSGAMEQYF	TGTGCCAGCAGCACACAATCTAGCGGGGCAATGGAGCAGTACTTC
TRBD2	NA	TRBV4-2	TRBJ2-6	CASSPRLAGYSGANVLTF	TGTGCCAGCAGCCCGAGACTAGCGGGCTACTCTGGGGCCAACGTCCTGACTTTC
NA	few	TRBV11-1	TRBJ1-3	CASSLGALSGNTIYF	TGTGCCAGCAGCTTAGGGGCGCTCTCTGGAAACACCATATATTTT
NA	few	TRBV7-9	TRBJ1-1	CASSLEWSGDTEAFF	TGTGCCAGCAGCTTAGAGTGGTCAGGGGACACTGAAGCTTTCTTT
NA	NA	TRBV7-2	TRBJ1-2	CASSFNLANYGYTF	TGTGCCAGCAGCTTTAACCTAGCTAACTATGGCTACACCTTC
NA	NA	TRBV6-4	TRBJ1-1	CASSVGQATVEAFF	TGTGCCAGCAGTGTTGGACAAGCGACCGTTGAAGCTTTCTTT